These T cell receptor beta chains were read from a single sample in a study of blood T cell repertoires in COVID-19. Sequenced by immunoSEQ multiplex PCR; TCRdb stores in-frame clones only, minus some. The repertoire holds about 330,000 clones, with over 75% as singletons. What was sequenced was PBMCs or T cells enriched from blood (not recorded which). These receptors originate from a woman aged 30 to 39 who had recovered from COVID-19. Both conserved end residues are part of each CDR3. D genes are given only for firm matches. The size of a clone is reported for some rows only, either as once, few or many, or as a class for expanded clones.

d_call,clone_size,v_call,j_call,cdr3_nt,cdr3_aa
TRBD1,NA,TRBV7-9,TRBJ1-5,TGTGCCAGCAGCCTTGACAGGGACGATCAGCCCCAGCATTTT,CASSLDRDDQPQHF
NA,few,TRBV7-2,TRBJ1-6,TGTGCCAGCAGGGGGGCCAGGGTTAGTGGTTCACCCCTCCACTTT,CASRGARVSGSPLHF
NA,NA,TRBV3-1/TRBV3-2,TRBJ2-2,TGTGCCAGCAGCCCCTCTAACACCGGGGAGCTGTTTTTT,CASSPSNTGELFF
NA,NA,TRBV11-2,TRBJ2-1,TGTGCCAGCAGCTTATTTTCTCGTCTCCATCGGGATGAGCAGTTCTTC,CASSLFSRLHRDEQFF
NA,few,TRBV7-2,TRBJ1-5,TGTGCCAGCAGCTTGAGAAGAAATCAGCCCCAGCATTTT,CASSLRRNQPQHF
NA,once,TRBV5-1,TRBJ2-5,TGCGCCAGCAGCCTAAGGCCTGCGGGGGCGGGGGAGACCCAGTACTTC,CASSLRPAGAGETQYF
TRBD1,NA,TRBV18,TRBJ1-2,TGTGCCAGCTCACCCAGGGACAGGGCTAACTATGGCTACACCTTC,CASSPRDRANYGYTF
TRBD2,NA,TRBV5-6,TRBJ2-3,TGTGCCAGCAGCCTAGCAGCGGGGTGGGGTTCGGATACGCAGTATTTT,CASSLAAGWGSDTQYF
NA,NA,TRBV2,TRBJ1-2,TGTGCCAGCAGTGCATTGAAGGAGGGCGGCTACACCTTC,CASSALKEGGYTF
NA,NA,TRBV5-6,TRBJ1-2,TGTGCCAGCAGCTTGGCCGGGCGGGGCGGCAACACCTTC,CASSLAGRGGNTF
TRBD1,NA,TRBV27,TRBJ1-5,TGTGCCAGCAGGGGGACAGCTCGAAATCAGCCCCAGCATTTT,CASRGTARNQPQHF
NA,NA,TRBV19,TRBJ1-1,TGTGCCAGGACGGATTCGGGGGGCCTTACCCGTGAAGCTTTCTTT,CARTDSGGLTREAFF
TRBD1,NA,TRBV7-9,TRBJ1-1,TGTGCCAGCAGCCCAGGGACAGGGGCGTACGCTGAAGCTTTCTTT,CASSPGTGAYAEAFF
TRBD1,NA,TRBV30,TRBJ1-1,TGTGCCTGGAGTACCGGACAGGGACTGAACACTGAAGCTTTCTTT,CAWSTGQGLNTEAFF